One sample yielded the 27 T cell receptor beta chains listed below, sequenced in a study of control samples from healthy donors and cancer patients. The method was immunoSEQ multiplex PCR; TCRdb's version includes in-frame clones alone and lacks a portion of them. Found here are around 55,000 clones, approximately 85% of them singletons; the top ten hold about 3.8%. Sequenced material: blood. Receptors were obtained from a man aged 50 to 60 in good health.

The CDR3 bases are TGTGCCAGCAGTGACCCTGGCCAGCCCCAGCATTTT. Translated, it gives CASSDPGQPQHF. The chain joins TRBV25-1 to TRBJ1-5; D gene unclear. Germline assignment: CDR1 MGHDK and CDR2 SYGVNS. The CDR3 contains 12 residues. V was cut by 3 bases and J by 7 bases, with 7 bases left in between. Full variable domain (outside the CDR3, taken from reference TRBV25-1 and TRBJ1-5): EADIYQTPRYLVIGTGKKITLECSQTMGHDKMYWYQQDPGMELHLIHYSYGVNSTEKGDLSSESTVSRIRTEHFPLTLESARPSHTSQYLCASSDPGQPQHFGDGTRLSIL.

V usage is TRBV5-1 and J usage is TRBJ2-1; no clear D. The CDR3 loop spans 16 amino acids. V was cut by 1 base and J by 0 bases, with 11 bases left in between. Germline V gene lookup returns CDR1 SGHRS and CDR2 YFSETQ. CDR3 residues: CASSLTGASSYNEQFF. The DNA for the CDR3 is TGCGCCAGCAGCTTGACCGGCGCGAGCTCCTACAATGAGCAGTTCTTC.

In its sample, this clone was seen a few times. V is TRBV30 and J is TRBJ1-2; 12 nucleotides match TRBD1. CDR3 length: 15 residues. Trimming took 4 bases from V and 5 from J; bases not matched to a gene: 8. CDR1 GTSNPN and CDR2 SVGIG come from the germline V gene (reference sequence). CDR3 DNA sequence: TGTGCCTGGATCCCGGGACAGGGGGCGCGATATGGCTACACCTTC. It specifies CAWIPGQGARYGYTF.

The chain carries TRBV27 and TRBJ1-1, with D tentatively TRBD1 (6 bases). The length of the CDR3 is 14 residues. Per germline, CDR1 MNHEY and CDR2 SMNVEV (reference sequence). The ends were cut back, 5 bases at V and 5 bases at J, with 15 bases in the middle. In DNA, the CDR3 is TGTGCCAGCAGTACCCTACAGGGTTGGACTGAAGCTTTCTTT. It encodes CASSTLQGWTEAFF.

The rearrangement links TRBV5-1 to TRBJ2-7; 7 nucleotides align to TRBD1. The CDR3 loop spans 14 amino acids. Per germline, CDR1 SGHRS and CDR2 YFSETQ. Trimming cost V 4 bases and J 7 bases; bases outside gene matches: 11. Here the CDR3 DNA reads TGCGCCAGCAGCAGGGGTCAGGGGGTCGGGGAGCAGTACTTC. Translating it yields CASSRGQGVGEQYF.

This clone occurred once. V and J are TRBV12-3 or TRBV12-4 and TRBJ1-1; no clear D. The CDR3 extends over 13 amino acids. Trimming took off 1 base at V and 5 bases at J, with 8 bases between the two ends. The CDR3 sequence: CASSLEPGTEAFF. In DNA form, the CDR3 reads TGTGCCAGCAGTTTAGAGCCCGGGACTGAAGCTTTCTTT.

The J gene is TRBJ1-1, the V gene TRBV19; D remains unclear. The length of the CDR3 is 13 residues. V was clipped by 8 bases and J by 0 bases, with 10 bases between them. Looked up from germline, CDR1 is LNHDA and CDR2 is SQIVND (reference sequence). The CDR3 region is CASSTDLNTEAFF. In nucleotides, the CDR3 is TGTGCCAGTTCTACAGACTTGAACACTGAAGCTTTCTTT.

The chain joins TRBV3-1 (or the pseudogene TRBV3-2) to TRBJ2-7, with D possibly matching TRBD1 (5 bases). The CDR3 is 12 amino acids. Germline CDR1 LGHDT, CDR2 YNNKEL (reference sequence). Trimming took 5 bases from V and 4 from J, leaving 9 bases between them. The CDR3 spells CASSYRQYEQYF. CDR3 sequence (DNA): TGTGCCAGCAGCTACCGACAGTACGAGCAGTACTTC.

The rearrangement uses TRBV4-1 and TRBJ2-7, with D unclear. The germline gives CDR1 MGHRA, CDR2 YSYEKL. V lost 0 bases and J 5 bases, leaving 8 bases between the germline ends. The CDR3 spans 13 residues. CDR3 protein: CASSQDWGNEQYF. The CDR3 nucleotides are TGCGCCAGCAGCCAAGATTGGGGAAACGAGCAGTACTTC.

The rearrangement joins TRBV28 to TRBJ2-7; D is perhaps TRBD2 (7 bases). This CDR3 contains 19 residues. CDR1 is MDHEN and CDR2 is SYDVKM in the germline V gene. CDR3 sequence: CPTSWGRGRGEGRWYEQYF. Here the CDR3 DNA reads TGTCCCACTAGTTGGGGGCGGGGGAGAGGGGAGGGCCGTTGGTACGAGCAGTACTTC.

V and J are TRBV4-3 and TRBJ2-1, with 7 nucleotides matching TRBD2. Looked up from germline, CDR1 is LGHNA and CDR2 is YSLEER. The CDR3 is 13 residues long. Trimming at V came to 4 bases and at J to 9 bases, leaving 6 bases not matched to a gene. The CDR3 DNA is TGCGCCAGCAGCCGGGGACTACAAGGTGAGCAGTTCTTC. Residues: CASSRGLQGEQFF.

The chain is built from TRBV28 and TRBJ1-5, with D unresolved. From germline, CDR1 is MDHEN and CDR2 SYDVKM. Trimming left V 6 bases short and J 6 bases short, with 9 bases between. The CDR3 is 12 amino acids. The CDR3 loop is CASSRRAQPQHF. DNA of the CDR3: TGTGCCAGCAGCCGGAGGGCTCAGCCCCAGCATTTT.

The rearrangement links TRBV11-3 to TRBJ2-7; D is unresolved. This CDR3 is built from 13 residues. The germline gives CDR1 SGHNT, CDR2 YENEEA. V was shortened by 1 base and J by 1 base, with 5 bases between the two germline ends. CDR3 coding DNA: TGTGCCAGCAGCTTAGGGTTTTCCTACGAGCAGTACTTC. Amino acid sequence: CASSLGFSYEQYF.

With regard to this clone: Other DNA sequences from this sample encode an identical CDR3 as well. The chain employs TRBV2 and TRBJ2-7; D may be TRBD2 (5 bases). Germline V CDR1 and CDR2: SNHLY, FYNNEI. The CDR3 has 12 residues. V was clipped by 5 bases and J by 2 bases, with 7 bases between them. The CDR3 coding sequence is TGTGCCAGCAGTCCGGGGACCTACGAGCAGTACTTC. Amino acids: CASSPGTYEQYF.

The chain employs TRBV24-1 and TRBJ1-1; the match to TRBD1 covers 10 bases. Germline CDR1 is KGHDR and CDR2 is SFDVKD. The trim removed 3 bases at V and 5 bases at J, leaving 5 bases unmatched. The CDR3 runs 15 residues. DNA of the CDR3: TGTGCCACCAGTGATGGGACAGGGGAGTGGACTGAAGCTTTCTTT. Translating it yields CATSDGTGEWTEAFF.

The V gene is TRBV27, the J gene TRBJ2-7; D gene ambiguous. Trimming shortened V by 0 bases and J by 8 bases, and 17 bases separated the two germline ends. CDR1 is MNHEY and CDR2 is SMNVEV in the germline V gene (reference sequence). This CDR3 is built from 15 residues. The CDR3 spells CASSLSSLSTKKQYF. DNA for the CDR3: TGTGCCAGCAGTTTATCTTCCCTATCTACTAAGAAGCAGTACTTC.

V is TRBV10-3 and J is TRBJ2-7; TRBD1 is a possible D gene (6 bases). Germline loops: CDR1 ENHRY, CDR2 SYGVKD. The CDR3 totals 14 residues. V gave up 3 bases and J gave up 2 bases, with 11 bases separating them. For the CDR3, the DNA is TGTGCCATCAGTGAATCAGGGGATCCCTACGAGCAGTACTTC. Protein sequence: CAISESGDPYEQYF.

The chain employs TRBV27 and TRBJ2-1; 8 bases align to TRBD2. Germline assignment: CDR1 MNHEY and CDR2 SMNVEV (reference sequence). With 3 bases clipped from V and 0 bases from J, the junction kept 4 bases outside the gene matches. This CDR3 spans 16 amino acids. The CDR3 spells CASSFGREASYNEQFF. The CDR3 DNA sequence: TGTGCCAGCAGTTTCGGGCGGGAGGCCTCCTACAATGAGCAGTTCTTC.

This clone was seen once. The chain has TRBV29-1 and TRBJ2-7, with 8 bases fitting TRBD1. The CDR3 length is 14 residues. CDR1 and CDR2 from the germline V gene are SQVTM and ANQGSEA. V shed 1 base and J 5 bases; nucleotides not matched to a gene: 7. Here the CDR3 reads CSVEVVRGRNEQYF. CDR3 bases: TGCAGCGTTGAAGTAGTCAGGGGGCGCAACGAGCAGTACTTC.

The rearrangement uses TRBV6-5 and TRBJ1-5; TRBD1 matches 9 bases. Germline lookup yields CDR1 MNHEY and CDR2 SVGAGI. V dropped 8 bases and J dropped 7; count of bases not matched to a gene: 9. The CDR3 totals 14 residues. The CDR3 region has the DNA TGTGCCAGCGGGGGGACCACAGGGGGCCAGCCCCAGCATTTT. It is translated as CASGGTTGGQPQHF.

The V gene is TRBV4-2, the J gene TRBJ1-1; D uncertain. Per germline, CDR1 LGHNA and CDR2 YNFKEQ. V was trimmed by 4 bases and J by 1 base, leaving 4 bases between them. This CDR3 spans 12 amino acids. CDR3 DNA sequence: TGTGCCAGCAGCCCTCGGAACACTGAAGCTTTCTTT. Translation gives CASSPRNTEAFF.

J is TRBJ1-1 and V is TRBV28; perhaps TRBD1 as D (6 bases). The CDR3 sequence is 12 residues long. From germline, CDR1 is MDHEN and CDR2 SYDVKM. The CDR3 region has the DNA TGTGGGTGGGGGGGCATGAACACTGAAGCTTTCTTT. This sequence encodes CGWGGMNTEAFF.

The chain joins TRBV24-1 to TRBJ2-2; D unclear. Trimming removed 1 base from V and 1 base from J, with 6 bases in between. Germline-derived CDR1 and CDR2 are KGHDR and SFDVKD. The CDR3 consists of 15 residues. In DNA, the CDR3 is TGTGCCACCAGTGATTTAGTGGGGAACACCGGGGAGCTGTTTTTT. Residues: CATSDLVGNTGELFF.

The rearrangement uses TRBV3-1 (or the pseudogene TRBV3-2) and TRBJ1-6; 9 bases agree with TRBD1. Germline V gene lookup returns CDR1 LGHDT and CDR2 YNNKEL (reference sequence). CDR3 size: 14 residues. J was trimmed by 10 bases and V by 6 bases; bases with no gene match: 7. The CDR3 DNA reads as TGTGCCAGCAGGGGACAGGGTCTCATCTCACCCCTCCACTTT. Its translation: CASRGQGLISPLHF.

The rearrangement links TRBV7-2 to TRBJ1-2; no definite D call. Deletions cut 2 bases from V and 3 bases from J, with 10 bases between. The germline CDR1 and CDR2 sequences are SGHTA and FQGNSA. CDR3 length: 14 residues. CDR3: CASSLNGGDYGYTF. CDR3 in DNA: TGTGCCAGCAGCTTAAATGGAGGAGACTATGGCTACACCTTC.

The CDR3 reads CASSQATGSNGYTF. Written as DNA, the CDR3 is TGTGCCAGCAGCCAAGCGACAGGGTCGAATGGCTACACCTTC. The chain joins TRBV14 to TRBJ1-2; 7 bases fit TRBD1. The germline CDR1 and CDR2 sequences are SGHDN and FVKESK. Trimming took 1 base from V and 6 from J; bases not matched to a gene: 5. There are 14 residues in the CDR3.

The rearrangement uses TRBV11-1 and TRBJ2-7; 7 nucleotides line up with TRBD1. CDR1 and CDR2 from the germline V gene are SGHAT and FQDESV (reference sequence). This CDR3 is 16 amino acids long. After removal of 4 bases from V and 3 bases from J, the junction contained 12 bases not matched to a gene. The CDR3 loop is CASSSTGTVGDYEQYF. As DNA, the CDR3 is TGTGCCAGCAGCTCAACCGGGACAGTGGGGGACTACGAGCAGTACTTC.